Listed here is a single T cell receptor beta chain. What it binds is unknown. The source of the sample is a study of multiple sclerosis patients with progressive multifocal leukoencephalopathy. Time point indicated: time of PML onset. After roughly 15 to 60 months on natalizumab, the natalizumab-treated patients developed PML. This was a survey-level run. Generated by immunoSEQ multiplex PCR, the TCRdb table keeps only in-frame clones and is missing some. The data contain tens of thousands of clones, 75% to 90% of them seen just once; the ten biggest clones take up roughly 12%. The ends lost 9 bases at V and 5 bases at J; junction bases unmatched: 25. The CDR3 has 20 amino acids. Germline V CDR1 and CDR2: MNHEY, SMNVEV (reference sequence). The study's findings and limits: Before and during natalizumab, the clones expanded at PML already existed.

Sequenced material: PBMCs, taken from a patient treated with natalizumab. The TCR sequence derives from a woman under 40 with progressive multifocal leukoencephalopathy. The chain employs TRBV27 and TRBJ2-5, with 12 bases matching TRBD2. CDR3 in DNA: TGTGCCAGTTTCCGGGACAGGTCAGAAGGACTAGCGGGACTACGGGAGACCCAGTACTTC. Protein sequence: CASFRDRSEGLAGLRETQYF.